Below are 20 T cell receptor beta chains sequenced from a single sample in a study of shared clonotypes between healthy human individuals. Using immunoSEQ multiplex PCR, the repertoire was profiled, and TCRdb retains in-frame clones only, with some absent. The table lists 300,000 to 400,000 clones, 70% to 75% of them singletons, with 8% to 13% in the top ten. Sequencing was performed on memory CD4+ T cells sorted from blood. Subset meaning: CD45RA-negative fraction. The receptors come from a man aged 25 to 45 in good health.

This clone was seen ten or more times. The J gene is TRBJ1-2, the V gene TRBV19; tentatively, D is TRBD1 (6 bases). V dropped 3 bases and J dropped 8 bases, with 16 bases sitting between them. Germline V gives CDR1 LNHDA, CDR2 SQIVND (reference sequence). The CDR3 runs to 14 residues. Here the CDR3 reads CASSIAPGRGGYTF. CDR3 DNA sequence: TGTGCCAGTAGTATTGCCCCGGGCAGGGGCGGCTACACCTTC.

The chain links TRBV28 to TRBJ2-7; the D is unclear. Germline V gene data show CDR1 as MDHEN and CDR2 as SYDVKM. V lost 4 bases, J lost 3 bases, and 7 bases lay in between. The CDR3 is 12 amino acids. CDR3 region: CASSWVFYEQYF. The CDR3 DNA reads TGTGCCAGCAGTTGGGTGTTCTACGAGCAGTACTTC.

V and J are TRBV7-9 and TRBJ2-1; a weak D match, TRBD2 (5 bases). This CDR3 spans 14 amino acids. V lost 5 bases, J lost 5 bases, and 13 bases lay in between. Germline lookup yields CDR1 SEHNR and CDR2 FQNEAQ (reference sequence). The CDR3 protein is CASSRAVSDNEQFF. For the CDR3, the DNA is TGTGCCAGCAGCCGAGCGGTTAGCGACAATGAGCAGTTCTTC.

The chain combines TRBV6-5 with TRBJ1-4, with 8 positions matching TRBD1. The junction had 8 bases not matched to a gene; V was cut back by 6 bases and J by 11 bases. This CDR3 is 13 amino acids long. The germline gives CDR1 MNHEY, CDR2 SVGAGI. The chain's CDR3 is CASSPAGQGKLFF. In nucleotides, the CDR3 is TGTGCCAGCAGCCCGGCTGGACAGGGTAAACTGTTTTTT.

This rearrangement joins TRBV10-2 to TRBJ1-4; the match to TRBD1 covers 10 bases. Germline V gene data show CDR1 as WSHSY and CDR2 as SAAADI. V dropped 6 bases and J dropped 0; count of bases not matched to a gene: 10. CDR3 length equals 18 residues. The CDR3 DNA sequence: TGCGCCAGCAGCTCAATCGGACAGGGGGATTCAACTAATGAAAAACTGTTTTTT. It yields the protein CASSSIGQGDSTNEKLFF.

The CDR3 loop is CASSIFNEQFF. CDR3 nucleotide sequence: TGTGCCAGCAGTATTTTTAATGAGCAGTTCTTC. J is TRBJ2-1 and V is TRBV6-6; D remains unclear. Trimming pared 5 bases from V and 7 bases from J, leaving 6 bases between. CDR1 and CDR2 from the germline V gene are MNHNY and SVGAGI (reference sequence). The CDR3 spans 11 residues.

The V and J genes are TRBV15 and TRBJ2-2, with D perhaps TRBD1 (6 bases). Deletions cut 3 bases from V and 3 bases from J, with 11 bases between. Germline CDR1 and CDR2: LNHNV and YYDKDF (reference sequence). The CDR3 extends over 15 amino acids. The CDR3 nucleotides read TGTGCCACCAGCAGGGACAGATTATACACCGGGGAGCTGTTTTTT. Amino acids: CATSRDRLYTGELFF.

The V call is TRBV5-1, the J call TRBJ2-1; D is perhaps TRBD1 or TRBD2 (6 bases each). Trimming cost V 4 bases and J 4 bases, with 12 bases left between them. The germline V gene encodes CDR1 SGHRS and CDR2 YFSETQ. CDR3 length equals 14 residues. CDR3 coding DNA: TGCGCCAGCAGCGTGGAGGGGGGTTACAATGAGCAGTTCTTC. Amino acid sequence: CASSVEGGYNEQFF.

This clone has more than one count but fewer than ten. The DNA of the CDR3 is TGTGCCAGCAGTGAATTAAGCGGGAGTTACACCGGGGAGCTGTTTTTT. Protein sequence: CASSELSGSYTGELFF. The V gene is TRBV6-1, the J gene TRBJ2-2, with 8 bases fitting TRBD2. This CDR3 is built from 16 residues. The junction had 5 bases not matched to a gene; V was cut back by 2 bases and J by 3 bases. The germline V gene encodes CDR1 MNHNS and CDR2 SASEGT.

This sequence joins TRBV7-9 and TRBJ2-7; 9 nucleotides match TRBD2. After removal of 7 bases from V and 5 bases from J, the junction contained 9 bases not matched to a gene. The CDR3 length is 14 residues. Germline V gene data show CDR1 as SEHNR and CDR2 as FQNEAQ (reference sequence). DNA for the CDR3: TGTGCCAGCAATCGGCGGGAGGGCTTCAACGAGCAGTACTTC. Translated: CASNRREGFNEQYF.

The chain uses TRBV7-9 and TRBJ2-7; D gene ambiguous. V shed 4 bases and J shed 5 bases, with 9 bases lying between them. This CDR3 spans 12 amino acids. Germline CDR1 is SEHNR and CDR2 is FQNEAQ (reference sequence). The CDR3 bases are TGTGCCAGCAGCTCTGCGTGGGACGAGCAGTACTTC. This sequence encodes CASSSAWDEQYF.

This clone has a handful of counts. The V gene is TRBV7-6, the J gene TRBJ2-7, with D maybe TRBD2 (6 bases). Per the germline V gene, CDR1 is SGHVS and CDR2 is FNYEAQ. The CDR3 runs 14 residues. V dropped 10 bases and J dropped 1 base, with 17 bases sitting between them. The CDR3 region is CATTARRESYEQYF. The CDR3 DNA is TGTGCCACCACCGCTCGACGGGAGTCCTACGAGCAGTACTTC.

The V call is TRBV30, the J call TRBJ1-6; the D is unclear. V was trimmed by 0 bases and J by 3 bases, leaving 9 bases between them. The germline gives CDR1 GTSNPN, CDR2 SVGIG (reference sequence). The CDR3 runs 15 residues. The CDR3 sequence: CAWSVAGFYNSPLHF. The DNA for the CDR3 is TGTGCCTGGAGTGTAGCAGGTTTCTATAATTCACCCCTCCACTTT.

V usage is TRBV30 and J usage is TRBJ1-1, with 7 bases identical to TRBD1. The CDR3 runs to 15 residues. Germline V gene data show CDR1 as GTSNPN and CDR2 as SVGIG (reference sequence). V was clipped by 0 bases and J by 1 base; unmatched bases: 5. The CDR3 DNA sequence: TGTGCCTGGAGTGTTGGGGCAGGGGGGAACACTGAAGCTTTCTTT. It codes for CAWSVGAGGNTEAFF.

This chain links TRBV6-1 with TRBJ2-5, with D tentatively TRBD1 (5 bases). The CDR3 totals 13 residues. Germline loops: CDR1 MNHNS, CDR2 SASEGT. V shed 7 bases and J shed 8 bases, with 17 bases lying between them. The CDR3 is CASNKDPTVTQYF. CDR3 DNA sequence: TGTGCCAGCAACAAAGACCCGACAGTTACCCAGTACTTC.

Only a few counts were recorded for this clone. The chain carries TRBV6-6 and TRBJ2-5; D assignment may be TRBD1 or TRBD2 (6 bases each). V was pared by 4 bases and J by 7 bases, with 19 bases between. Germline V CDR1 and CDR2: MNHNY, SVGAGI (reference sequence). CDR3 length: 15 amino acids. In nucleotides, the CDR3 is TGTGCCAGCAGTTTTGGGGGAACGGGGGCGAGGACCCAGTACTTC. Its protein product is CASSFGGTGARTQYF.

This clone was observed a few times. This same CDR3 is encoded by further DNA sequences in the sample. This chain joins TRBV5-1 and TRBJ2-5; possibly TRBD2 for D (5 bases). The V gene lost 1 base and the J gene lost 4 bases, with 14 bases spanning the gap. This CDR3 is built from 15 residues. Germline loops: CDR1 SGHRS, CDR2 YFSETQ. CDR3 residues: CASSLQDPGGETQYF. The DNA of the CDR3 is TGCGCCAGCAGCTTGCAGGACCCCGGAGGAGAGACCCAGTACTTC.

V is TRBV27 and J is TRBJ2-2; D perhaps matches TRBD1 (6 bases). Germline V CDR1 and CDR2: MNHEY, SMNVEV (reference sequence). V was pared by 6 bases and J by 5 bases, with 7 bases between. This CDR3 contains 12 residues. In DNA form, the CDR3 reads TGTGCCAGCAGGGACAGAACCGGGGAGCTGTTTTTT. This translates into CASRDRTGELFF.

The chain uses TRBV5-1 and TRBJ2-1; the D gene is possibly TRBD2 (6 bases). From germline, CDR1 is SGHRS and CDR2 YFSETQ. The V and J ends lost 0 bases and 1 base respectively, with 14 bases between them. This CDR3 has 17 amino acids. The CDR3 loop reads CASSLAKGAGSYNEQFF. Here the CDR3 DNA reads TGCGCCAGCAGCTTGGCCAAAGGGGCGGGATCCTACAATGAGCAGTTCTTC.

The rearrangement links TRBV12-5 to TRBJ2-5; a possible D gene is TRBD1 (6 bases). The CDR3 loop spans 13 amino acids. Germline V gene lookup returns CDR1 LGHNT and CDR2 FRNRAP. V lost 3 bases and J 7 bases, leaving 12 bases between the germline ends. This CDR3 reads CASGLRTEGTQYF. The CDR3 region has the DNA TGTGCTAGTGGTTTAAGGACAGAGGGGACCCAGTACTTC. Based on the CDR3 plus reference TRBV12-5 and TRBJ2-5, the full variable domain is DARVTQTPRHKVTEMGQEVTMRCQPILGHNTVFWYRQTMMQGLELLAYFRNRAPLDDSGMPKDRFSAEMPDATLATLKIQPSEPRDSAVYFCASGLRTEGTQYFGPGTRLLVL.